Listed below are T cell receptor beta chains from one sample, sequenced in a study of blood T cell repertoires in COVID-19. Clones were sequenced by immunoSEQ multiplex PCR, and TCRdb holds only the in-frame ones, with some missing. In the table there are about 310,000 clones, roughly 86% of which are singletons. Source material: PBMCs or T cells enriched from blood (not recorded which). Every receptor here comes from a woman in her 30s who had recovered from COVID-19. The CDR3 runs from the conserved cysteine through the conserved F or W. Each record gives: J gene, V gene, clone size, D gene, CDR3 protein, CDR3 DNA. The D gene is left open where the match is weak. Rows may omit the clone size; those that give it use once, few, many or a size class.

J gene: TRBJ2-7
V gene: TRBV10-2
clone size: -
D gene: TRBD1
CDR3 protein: CALRTGSSYEQYF
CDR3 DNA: TGCGCCCTAAGGACAGGGAGCTCCTACGAGCAGTACTTC

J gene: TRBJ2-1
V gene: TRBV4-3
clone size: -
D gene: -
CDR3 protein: CASSQELRPNEQFF
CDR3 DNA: TGCGCCAGCAGCCAAGAACTAAGGCCCAATGAGCAGTTCTTC

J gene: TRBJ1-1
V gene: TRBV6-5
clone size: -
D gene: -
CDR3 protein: CASSYSPRVTEAFF
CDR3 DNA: TGTGCCAGCAGTTACAGTCCGAGGGTCACTGAAGCTTTCTTT

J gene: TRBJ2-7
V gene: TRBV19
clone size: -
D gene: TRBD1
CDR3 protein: CASNGARQGNYEQYF
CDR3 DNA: TGTGCCAGTAATGGGGCGAGACAGGGCAACTACGAGCAGTACTTC

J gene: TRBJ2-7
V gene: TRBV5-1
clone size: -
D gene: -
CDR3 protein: CASSLAPGQSYEQYF
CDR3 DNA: TGCGCCAGCAGCTTGGCACCCGGACAGTCCTACGAGCAGTACTTC

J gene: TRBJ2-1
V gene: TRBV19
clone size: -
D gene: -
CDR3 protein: CASSPLAVGEQFF
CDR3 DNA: TGTGCCAGTAGTCCCTTAGCGGTTGGTGAGCAGTTCTTC

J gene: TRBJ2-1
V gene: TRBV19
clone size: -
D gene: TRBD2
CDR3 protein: CASSRLAGSYNEQFF
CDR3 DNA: TGTGCCAGTAGCCGTTTAGCGGGATCCTACAATGAGCAGTTCTTC

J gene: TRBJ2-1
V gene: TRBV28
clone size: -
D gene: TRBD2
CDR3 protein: CASSTTSGRAGASSYNEQFF
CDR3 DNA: TGTGCCAGCAGCACGACTAGCGGGAGGGCCGGAGCGAGCTCCTACAATGAGCAGTTCTTC

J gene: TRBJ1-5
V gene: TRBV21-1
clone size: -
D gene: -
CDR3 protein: CASSKWAGPNQPQHF
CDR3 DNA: TGTGCCAGCAGCAAATGGGCAGGGCCGAATCAGCCCCAGCATTTT

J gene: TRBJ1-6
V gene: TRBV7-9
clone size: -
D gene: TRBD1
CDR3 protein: CASSPQGSDSPLHF
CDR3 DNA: TGTGCCAGCAGCCCACAGGGGTCAGATTCACCCCTCCACTTT

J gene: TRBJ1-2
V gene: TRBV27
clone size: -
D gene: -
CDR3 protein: CATSGGGGYGYTF
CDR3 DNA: TGTGCCACCTCGGGCGGGGGGGGCTATGGCTACACCTTC

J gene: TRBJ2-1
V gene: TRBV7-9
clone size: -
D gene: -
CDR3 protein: CASSQRGTPYNEQFF
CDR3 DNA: TGTGCCAGCAGCCAGAGGGGGACACCCTACAATGAGCAGTTCTTC

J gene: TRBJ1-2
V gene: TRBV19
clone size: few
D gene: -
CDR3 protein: CASSIVGGVYGYTF
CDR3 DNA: TGTGCCAGTAGTATAGTTGGGGGGGTGTATGGCTACACCTTC

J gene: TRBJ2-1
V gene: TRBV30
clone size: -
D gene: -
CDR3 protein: CAWSPRGDEQFF
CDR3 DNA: TGTGCCTGGAGTCCCAGGGGTGATGAGCAGTTCTTC

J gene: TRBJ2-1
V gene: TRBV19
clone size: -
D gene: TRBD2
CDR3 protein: CASSLRGLALEQFF
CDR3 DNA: TGTGCCAGTAGTTTAAGGGGACTAGCATTGGAGCAGTTCTTC

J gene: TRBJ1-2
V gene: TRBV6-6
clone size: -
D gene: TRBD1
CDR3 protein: CASGPDRDYGYTF
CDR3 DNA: TGTGCCTCGGGCCCGGACAGGGACTATGGCTACACCTTC

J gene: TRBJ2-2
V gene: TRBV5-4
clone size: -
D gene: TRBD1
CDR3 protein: CASSIGTGLTGELFF
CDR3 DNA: TGTGCCAGCAGCATAGGGACAGGACTTACCGGGGAGCTGTTTTTT

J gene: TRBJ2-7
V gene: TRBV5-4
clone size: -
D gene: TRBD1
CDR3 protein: CASAQTGGYEQYF
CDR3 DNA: TGTGCCAGCGCCCAGACAGGGGGCTACGAGCAGTACTTC

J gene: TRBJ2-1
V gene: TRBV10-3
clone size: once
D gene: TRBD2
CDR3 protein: CAIKSSGSRRFEQFF
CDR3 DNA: TGTGCCATCAAATCTAGCGGGAGTAGGCGTTTTGAGCAGTTCTTC

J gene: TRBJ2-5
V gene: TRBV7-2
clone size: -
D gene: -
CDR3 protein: CASSFQGYSETQYF
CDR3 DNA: TGTGCCAGCAGCTTCCAGGGATACTCAGAGACCCAGTACTTC

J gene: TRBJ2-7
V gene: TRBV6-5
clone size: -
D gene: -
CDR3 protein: CASSRTPVYEQYF
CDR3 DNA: TGTGCCAGCAGCCGAACCCCGGTATACGAGCAGTACTTC

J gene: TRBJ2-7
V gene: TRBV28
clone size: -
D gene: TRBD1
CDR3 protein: CASSHPGQGSYEQYF
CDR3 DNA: TGTGCCAGCAGCCATCCGGGACAGGGGTCCTACGAGCAGTACTTC

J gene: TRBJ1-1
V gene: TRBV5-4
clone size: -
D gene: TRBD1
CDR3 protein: CASSLIQGAQAFF
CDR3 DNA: TGTGCCAGCAGCTTAATCCAGGGGGCGCAAGCTTTCTTT

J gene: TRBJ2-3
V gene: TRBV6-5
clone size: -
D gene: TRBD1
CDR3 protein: CASSPQGESTDTQYF
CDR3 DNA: TGTGCCAGCAGCCCACAGGGGGAGAGCACAGATACGCAGTATTTT

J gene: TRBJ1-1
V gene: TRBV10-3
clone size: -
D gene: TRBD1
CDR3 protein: CAISESHTGGRGMNTEAFF
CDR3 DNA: TGTGCCATCAGTGAGTCCCATACAGGGGGCAGGGGTATGAACACTGAAGCTTTCTTT

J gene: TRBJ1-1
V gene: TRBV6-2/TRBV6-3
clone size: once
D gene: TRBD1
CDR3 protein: CASSITGAAEAFF
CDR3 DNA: TGTGCCAGCAGCATTACAGGGGCCGCTGAAGCTTTCTTT

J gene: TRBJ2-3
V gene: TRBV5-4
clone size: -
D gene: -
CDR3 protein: CAITDPQGYTQYF
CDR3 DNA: TGTGCCATTACCGACCCCCAGGGGTATACGCAGTATTTT

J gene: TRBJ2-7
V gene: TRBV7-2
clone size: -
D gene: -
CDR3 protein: CASSLLDGAYEQYF
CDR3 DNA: TGTGCCAGCAGCTTACTGGACGGGGCCTACGAGCAGTACTTC

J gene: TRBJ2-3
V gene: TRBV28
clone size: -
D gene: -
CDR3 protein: CASSLPTDTQYF
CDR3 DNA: TGTGCCAGCAGTCTTCCGACAGATACGCAGTATTTT

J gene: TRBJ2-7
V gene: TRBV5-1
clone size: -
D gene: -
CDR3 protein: CASSFSLVDKGEQYF
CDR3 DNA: TGCGCCAGCAGCTTTTCTCTGGTGGACAAGGGTGAGCAGTACTTC

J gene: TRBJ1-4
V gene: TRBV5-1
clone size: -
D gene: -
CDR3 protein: CASSLGLGTESNEKLFF
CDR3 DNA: TGCGCCAGCAGCTTGGGTCTTGGTACAGAATCTAATGAAAAACTGTTTTTT

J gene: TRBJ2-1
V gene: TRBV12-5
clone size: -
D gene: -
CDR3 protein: CASGGVTQGNEQFF
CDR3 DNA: TGTGCTAGTGGTGGGGTTACTCAGGGCAATGAGCAGTTCTTC

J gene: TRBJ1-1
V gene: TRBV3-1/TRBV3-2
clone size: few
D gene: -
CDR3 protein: CASSQASRGAFF
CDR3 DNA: TGTGCCAGCAGCCAGGCTTCCAGGGGAGCTTTCTTT

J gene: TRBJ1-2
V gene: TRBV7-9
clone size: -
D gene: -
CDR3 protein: CASSYSGHLKAGYTF
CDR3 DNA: TGTGCCAGCAGTTATTCGGGACACCTAAAGGCCGGCTACACCTTC

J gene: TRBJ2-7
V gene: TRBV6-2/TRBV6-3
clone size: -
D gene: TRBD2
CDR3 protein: CASSQPLREGSYEQYF
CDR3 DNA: TGTGCCAGCAGCCAACCCCTACGGGAGGGATCCTACGAGCAGTACTTC

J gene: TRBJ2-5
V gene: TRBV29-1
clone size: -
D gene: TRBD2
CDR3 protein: CSVDSGRQTQYF
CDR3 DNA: TGCAGCGTTGATAGCGGGAGACAGACCCAGTACTTC

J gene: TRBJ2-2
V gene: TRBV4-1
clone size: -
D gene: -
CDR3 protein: CASSQAGIGELFF
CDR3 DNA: TGCGCCAGCAGCCAGGCAGGGATCGGGGAGCTGTTTTTT

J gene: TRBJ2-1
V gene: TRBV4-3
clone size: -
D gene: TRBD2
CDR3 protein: CASSQGGGSSYNEQFF
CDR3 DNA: TGCGCCAGCAGCCAAGGCGGGGGGAGCTCCTACAATGAGCAGTTCTTC

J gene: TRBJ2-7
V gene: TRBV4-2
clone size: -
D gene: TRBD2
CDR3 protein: CASSQSGTRSYEQYF
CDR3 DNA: TGTGCCAGCAGCCAATCCGGGACTAGGTCCTACGAGCAGTACTTC

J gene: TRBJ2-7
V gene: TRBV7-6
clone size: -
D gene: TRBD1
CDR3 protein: CASSLWTGSSYEQYF
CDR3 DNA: TGTGCCAGCAGCTTATGGACAGGGAGCTCCTACGAGCAGTACTTC

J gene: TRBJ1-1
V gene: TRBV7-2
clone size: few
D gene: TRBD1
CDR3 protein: CASSRPGQGAEAFF
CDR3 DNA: TGTGCCAGCAGCCGCCCCGGACAGGGTGCTGAAGCTTTCTTT

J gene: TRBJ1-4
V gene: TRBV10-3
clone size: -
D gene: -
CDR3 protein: CAISPQTNEKLFF
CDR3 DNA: TGTGCCATAAGTCCACAGACTAATGAAAAACTGTTTTTT

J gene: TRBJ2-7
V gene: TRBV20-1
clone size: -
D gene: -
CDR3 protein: CSASVYYEQYF
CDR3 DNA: TGCAGTGCTAGTGTGTATTACGAGCAGTACTTC

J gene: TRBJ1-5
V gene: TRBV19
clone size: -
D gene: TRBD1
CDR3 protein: CASRWDSSEYSNQPQHF
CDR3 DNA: TGTGCCAGTAGGTGGGACAGCTCTGAGTATAGCAATCAGCCCCAGCATTTT

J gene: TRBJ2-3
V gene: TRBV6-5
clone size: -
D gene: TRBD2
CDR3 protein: CASVAGGSQYF
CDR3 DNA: TGTGCCAGCGTAGCGGGAGGTTCGCAGTATTTT